Described below is a single T cell receptor (beta chain) sequence and its context. The sample originates from a study of Graves' ophthalmopathy and Graves' hyperthyroidism. Whole-study context: Peripheral blood was gathered at the point of initial diagnosis, before any treatment started.

This CDR3 comprises 14 residues. The germline V gene has CDR1 MNHEY and CDR2 SVGEGT. The V gene lost 7 bases and the J gene lost 6 bases, with 16 bases spanning the gap. Transcripts of RNA were the source for amplifying TCR beta CDR3 regions. RT-PCR was first run with HTBI primers, then multiplex PCR in a second round. One entry per CDR3 protein, called by TCRdb with MiXCR from the multiplex PCR reads. The sample lists 660,000 or so distinct CDR3 sequences; roughly two fifths were seen once. PBMCs came from roughly 9.1 ml of fresh peripheral blood. This TCR came from an adult man with Graves' ophthalmopathy. The chain combines TRBV6-2 or TRBV6-3 with TRBJ1-5; tentative D call: TRBD1 (5 bases). Source material: peripheral blood. CDR3 in amino acids: CASTSGGGSQPQHF. The CDR3 DNA reads as TGTGCCAGCACCTCCGGGGGGGGGAGTCAGCCCCAGCATTTT.